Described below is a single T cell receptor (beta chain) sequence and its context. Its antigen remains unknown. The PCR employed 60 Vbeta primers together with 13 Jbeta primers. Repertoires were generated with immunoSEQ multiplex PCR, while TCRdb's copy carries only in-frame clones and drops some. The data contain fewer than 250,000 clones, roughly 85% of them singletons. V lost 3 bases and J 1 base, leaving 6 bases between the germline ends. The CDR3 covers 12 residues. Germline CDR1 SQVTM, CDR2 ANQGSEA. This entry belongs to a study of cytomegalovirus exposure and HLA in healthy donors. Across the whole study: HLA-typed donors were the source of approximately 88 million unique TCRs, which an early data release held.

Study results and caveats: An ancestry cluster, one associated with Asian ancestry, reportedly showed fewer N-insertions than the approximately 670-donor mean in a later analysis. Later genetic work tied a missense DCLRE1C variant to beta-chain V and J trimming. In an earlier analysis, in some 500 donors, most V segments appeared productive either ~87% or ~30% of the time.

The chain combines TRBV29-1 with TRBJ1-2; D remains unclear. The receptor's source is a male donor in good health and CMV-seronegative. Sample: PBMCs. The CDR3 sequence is CSVDRYNYGYTF. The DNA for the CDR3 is TGCAGCGTTGACAGATATAACTATGGCTACACCTTC.